One sample yielded the 13 T cell receptor beta chains listed below, sequenced in a study of blood T cell repertoires in COVID-19. Produced via immunoSEQ multiplex PCR; TCRdb's table is partial and in-frame only. The table has under 200,000 clones, about 80% seen once; the top ten hold approximately 2.4%. Sequenced input: peripheral blood. The receptors here all came from a human donor with acute or convalescent COVID-19. The donor label of this sample is uncertain.

This CDR3 reads CASSNPGRGNQPQHF. As DNA, the CDR3 is TGTGCCAGCAGTAACCCTGGGCGAGGCAATCAGCCCCAGCATTTT. The rearrangement uses TRBV6-6 and TRBJ1-5; D unresolved. V lost 5 bases, J lost 2 bases, and 13 bases lay in between. CDR3 length: 15 amino acids. Germline loops: CDR1 MNHNY, CDR2 SVGAGI (reference sequence).

The chain uses TRBV5-6 and TRBJ1-5, with D possibly TRBD1 on 5 matching bases. The germline V gene has CDR1 SGHDT and CDR2 YYEEEE. The germline V and J ends were trimmed by 1 base and 6 bases, with 8 bases remaining between them. The CDR3 consists of 13 residues. CDR3 sequence (DNA): TGTGCCAGCAGCTTGTGGGGGGTTCAGCCCCAGCATTTT. It is translated as CASSLWGVQPQHF.

This chain joins TRBV29-1 and TRBJ1-2; 7 bases align to TRBD1. The CDR3 is 11 amino acids. CDR1 and CDR2 (germline): SQVTM, ANQGSEA. V lost 2 bases to trimming and J lost 8 bases; unmatched junction nucleotides: 2. The CDR3 region is CSVEQGGGYTF. Here the CDR3 DNA reads TGCAGCGTTGAACAGGGGGGCGGCTACACCTTC.

This chain uses TRBV2 with TRBJ1-4; D is uncertain. The CDR3 runs 15 residues. Germline-derived CDR1 and CDR2 are SNHLY and FYNNEI. Trimming left V 6 bases short and J 0 bases short, with 11 bases between. CDR3 in DNA: TGTGCCAGCAGAGCTTCCTTGGCAACTAATGAAAAACTGTTTTTT. Its protein is CASRASLATNEKLFF.

The chain combines TRBV6-5 with TRBJ1-6; 7 bases agree with TRBD1. Germline V gene data show CDR1 as MNHEY and CDR2 as SVGAGI. V lost 8 bases to trimming and J lost 5 bases; unmatched junction nucleotides: 6. CDR3 length: 14 residues. The CDR3 loop is CASGRQGNNSPLHF. The CDR3 DNA follows: TGTGCCAGCGGCCGACAGGGTAATAATTCACCCCTCCACTTT.

This chain links TRBV7-9 with TRBJ1-5; possibly TRBD1 for D (5 bases). Germline values: CDR1 SEHNR, CDR2 FQNEAQ (reference sequence). The CDR3 has 12 residues. The V and J ends lost 5 bases and 10 bases respectively, with 12 bases between them. The CDR3 region is CASSPHQGPQHF. In DNA form, the CDR3 reads TGTGCCAGCAGCCCTCATCAGGGTCCCCAGCATTTT.

The chain employs TRBV7-9 and TRBJ1-1, with no clear D. V dropped 5 bases and J dropped 6 bases, with 7 bases sitting between them. The CDR3 is 11 residues long. The germline V gene has CDR1 SEHNR and CDR2 FQNEAQ (reference sequence). The chain's CDR3 is CASSALAEAFF. CDR3 in DNA: TGTGCCAGCAGCGCACTCGCTGAAGCTTTCTTT.

The table lists this clone with a few counts. The chain is built from TRBV2 and TRBJ2-7; D is uncertain. Germline CDR1 is SNHLY and CDR2 is FYNNEI. V was cut by 4 bases and J by 2 bases, with 6 bases left in between. This CDR3 has 12 residues. The CDR3 DNA is TGTGCCAGCAGTGGTACAGCCTACGAGCAGTACTTC. Translating it yields CASSGTAYEQYF. The whole variable domain, remainder taken from reference TRBV2 and TRBJ2-7, is EPEVTQTPSHQVTQMGQEVILRCVPISNHLYFYWYRQILGQKVEFLVSFYNNEISEKSEIFDDQFSVERPDGSNFTLKIRSTKLEDSAMYFCASSGTAYEQYFGPGTRLTVT.

The V call is TRBV5-1, the J call TRBJ2-3; 7 bases line up with TRBD1. This CDR3 comprises 17 residues. V was clipped by 0 bases and J by 2 bases; unmatched bases: 9. CDR1 and CDR2 from the germline V gene are SGHRS and YFSETQ. In DNA, the CDR3 is TGCGCCAGCAGCTTGGATGGGACAGCGACGAACACAGATACGCAGTATTTT. It codes for CASSLDGTATNTDTQYF.

This rearrangement joins TRBV11-2 to TRBJ2-6; 7 nucleotides agree with TRBD1. The V segment lost 5 bases and the J segment 2 bases; nucleotides outside the gene matches: 9. The germline V gene encodes CDR1 SGHAT and CDR2 FQNNGV. CDR3 length: 17 amino acids. The CDR3 loop is CASSGLRDSPGANVLTF. Written as DNA, the CDR3 is TGTGCCAGCAGCGGACTTCGGGACAGCCCTGGGGCCAACGTCCTGACTTTC. The whole variable domain, remainder taken from reference TRBV11-2 and TRBJ2-6, is EAGVAQSPRYKIIEKRQSVAFWCNPISGHATLYWYQQILGQGPKLLIQFQNNGVVDDSQLPKDRFSAERLKGVDSTLKIQPAKLEDSAVYLCASSGLRDSPGANVLTFGAGSRLTVL.

This chain joins TRBV4-1 and TRBJ2-7, with 7 bases that match TRBD2. Germline lookup yields CDR1 MGHRA and CDR2 YSYEKL. The CDR3 totals 16 residues. After removal of 3 bases from V and 0 bases from J, the junction contained 8 bases not matched to a gene. The CDR3 DNA reads TGCGCCAGCAGCCACCCCACTAGCGATCGCTCCTACGAGCAGTACTTC. It specifies CASSHPTSDRSYEQYF.

The chain couples TRBV7-9 to TRBJ2-3, with 9 positions matching TRBD1. V gave up 3 bases and J gave up 5 bases; unmatched junction bases: 9. CDR1 is SEHNR, CDR2 FQNEAQ, per germline (reference sequence). This CDR3 is built from 16 residues. In DNA, the CDR3 is TGTGCCAGCAGCTTCTCCACAGGGGGCGCAAAAGATACGCAGTATTTT. Its translation: CASSFSTGGAKDTQYF.

The chain has TRBV27 and TRBJ2-3; 13 bases are a match to TRBD2. Per germline, CDR1 MNHEY and CDR2 SMNVEV (reference sequence). With 7 bases clipped from V and 5 bases from J, the junction kept 15 bases outside the gene matches. The CDR3 spans 18 residues. CDR3: CASIREYRTSGGGDTQYF. DNA of the CDR3: TGTGCCAGCATAAGGGAGTATCGGACTAGCGGGGGTGGAGATACGCAGTATTTT.